The rows below give T cell receptor beta chains drawn from one sample of a study of OX40 agonist ivuxolimab in advanced cancers. Produced via immunoSEQ multiplex PCR; TCRdb's table is partial and in-frame only. The sample includes some 90,000 clones, about 89% of them seen just once. Specimen: CD4+ or CD8+ T cells sorted from blood, collected in a trial of the OX40 agonist ivuxolimab. These receptors were collected from an adult with an advanced solid tumor such as melanoma, head and neck, liver or kidney cancer. The CDR3 runs from the conserved cysteine through the conserved F or W. The D gene is left open where the match is weak. Where a row states a size, it is once, few, many or the class of an expanded clone; other rows omit it.

>TRBJ2-1|TRBD2|-|TRBV2
CASSLETSGASLF
TGTGCCAGCAGCCTTGAGACTAGCGGGGCGTCCCTCTTC
>TRBJ1-1|-|-|TRBV28
CASSRGRARMNTEAFF
TGTGCCAGCTCACGAGGGCGGGCCCGAATGAACACTGAAGCTTTCTTT
>TRBJ1-5|TRBD1|-|TRBV6-6
CASRGQGRGNQPQHF
TGTGCCAGCAGGGGACAGGGTAGGGGCAATCAGCCCCAGCATTTT
>TRBJ2-1|TRBD2|-|TRBV7-3
CASSFGLAAYNEQFF
TGTGCCAGCAGCTTCGGACTAGCGGCCTACAATGAGCAGTTCTTC
>TRBJ1-5|-|-|TRBV9
CASSVVLGAIGPQHF
TGTGCCAGCAGCGTAGTTCTTGGGGCGATTGGGCCCCAGCATTTT
>TRBJ1-4|TRBD1|-|TRBV4-2
CASSQGQGEKLFF
TGTGCCAGCAGCCAAGGACAGGGGGAAAAACTGTTTTTT
>TRBJ2-3|TRBD1|-|TRBV2
CASSVQGAGTDTQYF
TGTGCCAGCAGTGTACAGGGGGCAGGGACAGATACGCAGTATTTT
>TRBJ2-1|-|-|TRBV4-1
CASSQWDDSSYNEQFF
TGCGCCAGCAGCCAATGGGACGATAGCTCCTACAATGAGCAGTTCTTC
>TRBJ1-5|-|-|TRBV2
CASGQNGNQPQHF
TGTGCCAGTGGACAGAACGGCAATCAGCCCCAGCATTTT
>TRBJ2-3|-|few|TRBV14
CASSPEIDTQYF
TGTGCCAGCAGCCCCGAGATAGATACGCAGTATTTT
>TRBJ2-6|TRBD1|-|TRBV10-2
CASSGQADVSGANVLTF
TGCGCCAGCAGCGGACAGGCGGATGTCTCTGGGGCCAACGTCCTGACTTTC
>TRBJ2-7|TRBD2|once|TRBV5-1
CASSQGLAGGPGEQYF
TGCGCCAGCAGCCAGGGACTAGCGGGAGGGCCGGGGGAGCAGTACTTC
>TRBJ2-7|TRBD2|-|TRBV30
CAWRPPGLAGVAEQYF
TGTGCCTGGAGGCCCCCAGGACTAGCGGGAGTGGCCGAGCAGTACTTC
>TRBJ1-3|-|-|TRBV5-5
CASSSREDVVGNTIYF
TGTGCCAGCAGCTCCAGGGAGGACGTGGTTGGAAACACCATATATTTT
>TRBJ1-5|TRBD1|-|TRBV27
CASSQGTGGNQPQHF
TGTGCCAGCAGTCAAGGGACAGGGGGCAATCAGCCCCAGCATTTT
>TRBJ1-4|-|-|TRBV29-1
CSVATQLGEKLFF
TGCAGCGTTGCGACACAGCTGGGTGAAAAACTGTTTTTT
>TRBJ2-1|TRBD2|-|TRBV15
CATSGGGTSGGPYNEQFF
TGTGCCACCAGCGGAGGAGGCACTAGCGGGGGACCATACAATGAGCAGTTCTTC
>TRBJ2-5|TRBD1|-|TRBV11-3
CASSASPIQGAGETQYF
TGTGCCAGCAGCGCTTCGCCAATCCAGGGGGCTGGGGAGACCCAGTACTTC
>TRBJ1-4|TRBD1|-|TRBV7-7
CASSRRDSPNEKLFF
TGTGCTAGCAGCCGCCGGGACAGCCCTAATGAAAAACTGTTTTTT
>TRBJ2-7|TRBD2|-|TRBV10-3
CAISESSGRNGVYEQYF
TGTGCCATCAGTGAGTCGAGCGGGAGAAACGGGGTTTACGAGCAGTACTTC
>TRBJ1-6|-|-|TRBV30
CAWSIEVSPLHF
TGTGCCTGGAGCATCGAGGTTTCACCCCTCCACTTT
>TRBJ2-5|-|-|TRBV30
CAWSAQGGGTQYF
TGTGCCTGGAGTGCCCAGGGGGGAGGGACCCAGTACTTC
>TRBJ2-3|-|-|TRBV21-1
CASSINPEKQTDTQYF
TGTGCCAGCAGCATTAACCCAGAGAAACAGACAGATACGCAGTATTTT
>TRBJ2-1|-|-|TRBV28
CASRLYNEQFF
TGTGCCAGCAGACTCTACAATGAGCAGTTCTTC
>TRBJ2-3|TRBD2|-|TRBV5-1
CASSFVPGLASDTQYF
TGCGCCAGCAGTTTTGTACCGGGACTAGCGTCAGATACGCAGTATTTT
>TRBJ2-5|TRBD2|-|TRBV10-1
CASSELAGGQETQYF
TGCGCCAGCAGTGAACTAGCGGGAGGGCAAGAGACCCAGTACTTC
>TRBJ2-3|-|-|TRBV19
CASSIEIGTDTQYF
TGTGCCAGTAGTATAGAGATCGGGACAGATACGCAGTATTTT
>TRBJ2-1|TRBD1|-|TRBV18
CASSLDRVNEQFF
TGTGCCAGCTCACTAGACAGGGTCAATGAGCAGTTCTTC
>TRBJ2-7|-|once|TRBV29-1
CSARGGQGRREQYF
TGCAGCGCCCGGGGGGGACAGGGTCGTAGGGAGCAGTACTTC
>TRBJ2-3|-|-|TRBV6-6
CASSWAGADTQYF
TGTGCCAGCAGTTGGGCCGGAGCAGATACGCAGTATTTT
>TRBJ2-2|-|-|TRBV6-1
CASSGRLNWELFF
TGTGCCAGCAGCGGGCGACTAAACTGGGAGCTGTTTTTT
>TRBJ2-7|TRBD2|once|TRBV11-2
CASSGVIAGREQYF
TGTGCCAGCAGCGGCGTGATAGCGGGACGCGAGCAGTACTTC
>TRBJ1-1|-|-|TRBV4-2
CASSQDSGGWYTEAFF
TGTGCCAGCAGCCAAGATAGTGGGGGCTGGTACACTGAAGCTTTCTTT
>TRBJ2-3|-|-|TRBV6-1
CASGGTNTDTQYF
TGTGCCAGCGGCGGGACCAACACAGATACGCAGTATTTT
>TRBJ1-4|-|once|TRBV6-5
CASSYSSFGDGEKLFF
TGTGCCAGCAGTTACTCATCATTCGGCGATGGTGAAAAACTGTTTTTT
>TRBJ2-2|-|-|TRBV7-2
CASSFRREAGELFF
TGTGCCAGCAGCTTTCGCCGTGAGGCCGGGGAGCTGTTTTTT
>TRBJ2-2|TRBD1|few|TRBV10-3
CAISGLGTAGELFF
TGTGCCATCAGTGGGTTAGGGACAGCCGGGGAGCTGTTTTTT
>TRBJ1-4|-|-|TRBV29-1
CSARNNEKLFF
TGCAGCGCACGTAATAATGAAAAACTGTTTTTT
>TRBJ2-1|-|-|TRBV6-8
CARTIGAYRNEQFF
TGTGCCAGGACGATAGGGGCCTATAGGAATGAGCAGTTCTTC
>TRBJ2-2|-|-|TRBV18
CASSSGVGPSTGELFF
TGTGCCAGCTCATCAGGGGTAGGACCGTCGACCGGGGAGCTGTTTTTT
>TRBJ2-7|-|few|TRBV5-1
CASSLGYEQYF
TGCGCCAGCAGCTTGGGCTACGAGCAGTACTTC
>TRBJ1-1|-|-|TRBV29-1
CSVGQLLLREAFF
TGCAGCGTCGGACAGCTCCTCCTCCGTGAAGCTTTCTTT
>TRBJ2-3|TRBD1|-|TRBV10-2
CASSLDRGGDTQYF
TGCGCCAGCAGTTTAGACAGGGGTGGAGATACGCAGTATTTT
>TRBJ2-1|-|-|TRBV5-1
CASSSGASGHNEQFF
TGCGCCAGCAGCTCAGGGGCTAGCGGTCACAATGAGCAGTTCTTC
>TRBJ1-2|-|-|TRBV7-9
CASSLARGIDYGYTF
TGTGCCAGCAGCTTAGCGAGGGGGATTGACTATGGCTACACCTTC